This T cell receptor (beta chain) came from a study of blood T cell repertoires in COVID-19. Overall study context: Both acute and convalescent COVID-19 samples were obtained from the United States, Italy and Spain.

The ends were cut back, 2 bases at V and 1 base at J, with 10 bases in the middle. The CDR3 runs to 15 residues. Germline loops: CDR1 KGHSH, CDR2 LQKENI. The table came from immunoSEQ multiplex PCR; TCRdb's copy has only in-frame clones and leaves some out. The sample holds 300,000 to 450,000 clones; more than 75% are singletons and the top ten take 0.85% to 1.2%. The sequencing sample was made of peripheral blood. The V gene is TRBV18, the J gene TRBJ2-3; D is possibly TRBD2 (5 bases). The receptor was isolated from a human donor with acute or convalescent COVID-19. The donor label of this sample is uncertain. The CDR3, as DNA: TGTGCCAGCTCACCATACGGGGTAGGCACAGATACGCAGTATTTT. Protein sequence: CASSPYGVGTDTQYF. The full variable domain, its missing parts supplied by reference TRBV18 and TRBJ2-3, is NAGVMQNPRHLVRRRGQEARLRCSPMKGHSHVYWYRQLPEEGLKFMVYLQKENIIDESGMPKERFSAEFPKEGPSILRIQQVVRGDSAAYFCASSPYGVGTDTQYFGPGTRLTVL.